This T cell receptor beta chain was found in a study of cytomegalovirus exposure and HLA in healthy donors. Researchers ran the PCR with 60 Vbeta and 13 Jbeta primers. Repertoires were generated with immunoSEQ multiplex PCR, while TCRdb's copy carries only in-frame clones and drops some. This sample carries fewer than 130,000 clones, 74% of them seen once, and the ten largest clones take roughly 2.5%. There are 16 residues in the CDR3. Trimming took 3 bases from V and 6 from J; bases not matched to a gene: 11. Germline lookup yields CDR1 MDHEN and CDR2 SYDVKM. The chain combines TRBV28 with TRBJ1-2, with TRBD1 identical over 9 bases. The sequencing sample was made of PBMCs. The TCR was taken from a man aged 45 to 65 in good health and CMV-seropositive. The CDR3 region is CASSFWDRVKKDGYTF. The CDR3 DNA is TGTGCCAGCAGTTTTTGGGACAGGGTAAAAAAGGATGGCTACACCTTC.